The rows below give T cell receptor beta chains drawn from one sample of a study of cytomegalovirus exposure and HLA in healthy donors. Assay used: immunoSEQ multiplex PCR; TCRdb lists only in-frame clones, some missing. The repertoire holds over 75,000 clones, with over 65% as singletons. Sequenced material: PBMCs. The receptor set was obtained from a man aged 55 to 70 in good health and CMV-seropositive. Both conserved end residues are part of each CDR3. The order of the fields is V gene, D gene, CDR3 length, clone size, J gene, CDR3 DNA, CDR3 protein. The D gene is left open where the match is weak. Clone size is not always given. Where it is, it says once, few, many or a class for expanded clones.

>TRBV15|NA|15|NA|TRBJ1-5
TGTGCCACCAGCAGAGATGCGGGGCTAAATCAGCCCCAGCATTTT
CATSRDAGLNQPQHF
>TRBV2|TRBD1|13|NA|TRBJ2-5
TGTGCCAGCATCCGGGACAGCCAAGAGACCCAGTACTTC
CASIRDSQETQYF
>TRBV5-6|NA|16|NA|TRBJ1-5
TGTGCCAGCAGCTTGGGGGCAAGTGGTGGCAATCAGCCCCAGCATTTT
CASSLGASGGNQPQHF
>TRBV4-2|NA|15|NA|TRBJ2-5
TGTGCCAGCAGCCGGGCGGGCGAGGGCAAAGAGACCCAGTACTTC
CASSRAGEGKETQYF
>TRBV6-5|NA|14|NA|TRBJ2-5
TGTGCCAGCAGTTATGGGGGGTACCAAGAGACCCAGTACTTC
CASSYGGYQETQYF
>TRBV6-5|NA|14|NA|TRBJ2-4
TGTGCCAGCAGGACGGGACATGGTGGTGGCATTCAGTACTTC
CASRTGHGGGIQYF
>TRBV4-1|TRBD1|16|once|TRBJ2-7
TGCGCCAGCAGCCAAGAACGGGACAGGGCACCGCTTGAGCAGTACTTC
CASSQERDRAPLEQYF
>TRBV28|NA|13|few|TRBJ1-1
TGTGCCAGCAGTTTAGGGCCTCGCACTGAAGCTTTCTTT
CASSLGPRTEAFF
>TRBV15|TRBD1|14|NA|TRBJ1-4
TGTGCCACCAGCGGGGACAGGGCTGGATTGAAACTGTTTTTT
CATSGDRAGLKLFF
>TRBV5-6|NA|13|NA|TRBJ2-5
TGTGCCAGCAGTATAATCGTCCGGGAGACCCAGTACTTC
CASSIIVRETQYF
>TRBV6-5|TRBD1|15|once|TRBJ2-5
TGTGCCAGCAGTTACTACAGGGGAACTCAAGAGACCCAGTACTTC
CASSYYRGTQETQYF
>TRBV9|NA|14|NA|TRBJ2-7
TGTGCCAGCAGCGTAGGGAGGGGTGGCTACGAGCAGTACTTC
CASSVGRGGYEQYF